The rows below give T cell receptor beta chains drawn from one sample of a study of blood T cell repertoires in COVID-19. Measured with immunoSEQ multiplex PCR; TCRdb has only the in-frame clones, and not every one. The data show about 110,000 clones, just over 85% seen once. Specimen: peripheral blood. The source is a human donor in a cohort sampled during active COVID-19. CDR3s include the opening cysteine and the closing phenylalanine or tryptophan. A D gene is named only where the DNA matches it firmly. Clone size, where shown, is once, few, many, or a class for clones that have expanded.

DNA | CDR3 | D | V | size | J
TGTGCCAGCAGCTACACTAGCGGGGCCTACGAGCAGTACTTC | CASSYTSGAYEQYF | TRBD2 | TRBV11-2 | - | TRBJ2-7
TGTGCTAGGGGACTAGCGGCTTACAATGAGCAGTTCTTC | CARGLAAYNEQFF | TRBD2 | TRBV19 | - | TRBJ2-1
TGTGCCAGCAGCAACGACTTGGATCAGCCCCAGCATTTT | CASSNDLDQPQHF | - | TRBV21-1 | - | TRBJ1-5
TGTGCCAGTAGTAGGGGACAGAGCACAGATACGCAGTATTTT | CASSRGQSTDTQYF | TRBD1 | TRBV19 | - | TRBJ2-3
TGTGCCAGCAGCCCTAGCGGGAGGGCCGGGTCTGGCAAAAACATTCAGTACTTC | CASSPSGRAGSGKNIQYF | TRBD2 | TRBV3-1/TRBV3-2 | - | TRBJ2-4
TGTGCCAGTAGCGCAGGGACTAGCGGGAGATCTGAGCAGTTCTTC | CASSAGTSGRSEQFF | TRBD2 | TRBV19 | - | TRBJ2-1
TGTGCCAGTAGTATAACGACAGGGGGCTCCGGGGAGCTGTTTTTT | CASSITTGGSGELFF | TRBD1 | TRBV19 | - | TRBJ2-2
TGTGCCAGCAGCCGTCGACTAGCGGGAGGGCCCGGGTACAATGAGCAGTTCTTC | CASSRRLAGGPGYNEQFF | TRBD2 | TRBV27 | - | TRBJ2-1
TGCGCCAGCAGCCCTAAAGTCAGCGGGGCTTATAGCAATCAGCCCCAGCATTTT | CASSPKVSGAYSNQPQHF | - | TRBV4-1 | - | TRBJ1-5
TGTGCCAGCAGCTTGGTAGGCCGATCGGGGACAGATACGCAGTATTTT | CASSLVGRSGTDTQYF | - | TRBV5-6 | - | TRBJ2-3
TGTGCCAGCAGCCGGGGAGAGAACACTGAAGCTTTCTTT | CASSRGENTEAFF | - | TRBV3-1/TRBV3-2 | - | TRBJ1-1
TGTGCCAGCAGTTTACAGGGCCAAGAGACCCAGTACTTC | CASSLQGQETQYF | - | TRBV27 | - | TRBJ2-5
TGTGCCTGGAGTACCTTAGCGGCCATGGACGAGCAGTACTTC | CAWSTLAAMDEQYF | - | TRBV30 | once | TRBJ2-7
TGTGCCAGCTCACCCAACGCCCGAGGACAGGGGGGAAACACCATATATTTT | CASSPNARGQGGNTIYF | TRBD1 | TRBV18 | - | TRBJ1-3
TGTGCCAGCAGCTCCGGGACTAGCGGGCTTGATGAGCAGTTCTTC | CASSSGTSGLDEQFF | TRBD2 | TRBV5-4 | - | TRBJ2-1
TGTGCCAGCAGCCCTGACTGGAATACGCAGTATTTT | CASSPDWNTQYF | - | TRBV7-2 | - | TRBJ2-3
TGTGCCAGCAGCTTAGGATGGGGGCAGGCCCACGAGCAGTACTTC | CASSLGWGQAHEQYF | - | TRBV7-9 | - | TRBJ2-7
TGTGCCAGCACGAGCGGGGGGGCTAATGAGCAGTTCTTC | CASTSGGANEQFF | TRBD2 | TRBV27 | - | TRBJ2-1
TGTGCCAGCAGCTTATACAGGGGGGAGACCCAGTACTTC | CASSLYRGETQYF | TRBD1 | TRBV7-3 | - | TRBJ2-5
TGTGCCAGCAGCCAAAGCATGATCTCCTACGAGCAGTACTTC | CASSQSMISYEQYF | - | TRBV3-1/TRBV3-2 | - | TRBJ2-7
TGTGCCAGCAGTCTCGGGGGGGCCGGGGAGCTGTTTTTT | CASSLGGAGELFF | TRBD2 | TRBV3-1/TRBV3-2 | - | TRBJ2-2
TGCGCCAGCACGGCGGGTAGTGGATACAATGAGCAGTTCTTC | CASTAGSGYNEQFF | - | TRBV5-1 | - | TRBJ2-1
TGCAGCGTTGAGGAACAGGGGACTGGGGCCAACGTCCTGACTTTC | CSVEEQGTGANVLTF | TRBD1 | TRBV29-1 | - | TRBJ2-6
TGCGCCAGCAGTGAGTCACCCCAGAATGAGCAGTTCTTC | CASSESPQNEQFF | - | TRBV10-2 | - | TRBJ2-1
TGTGCCAGTAGTTCCAGGACAGGGGCCCTCTACAATGAGCAGTTCTTC | CASSSRTGALYNEQFF | TRBD1 | TRBV19 | - | TRBJ2-1
TGTGCCAGCAGACAGACAGGGGCCACGGGAGTTGAGCAGTTCTTC | CASRQTGATGVEQFF | TRBD1 | TRBV7-8 | - | TRBJ2-1
TGTGCCAGCAGCGTCCGGGCGGACCGGGGGGAGCAGTTCTTC | CASSVRADRGEQFF | - | TRBV9 | once | TRBJ2-1
TGTGCCAGCAGCTCCTCACCTTCTACTAGCGATCGGAACGAGCAGTACTTC | CASSSSPSTSDRNEQYF | TRBD2 | TRBV7-6 | once | TRBJ2-7
TGCGCCAGCAGCCAGGACAGGGGACGCCTTCCCTATGGCTACACCTTC | CASSQDRGRLPYGYTF | TRBD1 | TRBV4-1 | - | TRBJ1-2
TGTGCCAGCAGCTTAGGGGGGGGTCAGAATCAGCCCCAGCATTTT | CASSLGGGQNQPQHF | - | TRBV11-2 | - | TRBJ1-5
TGTGCCAGCAGTTACGGCGGGGCTGGAAACACCATATATTTT | CASSYGGAGNTIYF | - | TRBV6-5 | - | TRBJ1-3
TGTGCCACCAGCGGGGGACAGAACCAAGAGACCCAGTACTTC | CATSGGQNQETQYF | TRBD1 | TRBV15 | - | TRBJ2-5
TGTGCCAGCAGCAAAGGACAGGGATATAGCAATCAGCCCCAGCATTTT | CASSKGQGYSNQPQHF | TRBD1 | TRBV28 | - | TRBJ1-5
TGTGCCAGCAGCGTAGGGGTAGGGGTCGACACTGAAGCTTTCTTT | CASSVGVGVDTEAFF | - | TRBV9 | - | TRBJ1-1
TGTGCCAGCCTTGGACAGGGGCCTCCCTACGAGCAGTACTTC | CASLGQGPPYEQYF | TRBD1 | TRBV25-1 | - | TRBJ2-7
TGTGCTAGCAGCTTAGTGGCGGGAGGTGCAGATACGCAGTATTTT | CASSLVAGGADTQYF | TRBD2 | TRBV7-7 | - | TRBJ2-3
TGTGCCAGCAGCTTAGGAATTGGGACTATCTATGGCTACACCTTC | CASSLGIGTIYGYTF | - | TRBV7-3 | - | TRBJ1-2
TGTGCCAGCAGTGAAAAGGCCGGGCTAGCGAGGCGTGCCCAGTACTTC | CASSEKAGLARRAQYF | - | TRBV2 | - | TRBJ2-5
TGTGCCAGCAGCTGGAGAGAGACCCAGTACTTC | CASSWRETQYF | - | TRBV7-9 | - | TRBJ2-5
TGTGCCAGCAGCGTAGGCGGGTCGAGCTCCTACGAGCAGTACTTC | CASSVGGSSSYEQYF | - | TRBV9 | - | TRBJ2-7
TGTGCCAGCAGTCCAGGGGGCATCGACACTGAAGCTTTCTTT | CASSPGGIDTEAFF | TRBD1 | TRBV16 | - | TRBJ1-1
TGCGCCAGCAGCCCCTCATTAGGGGGACAGGGAGCGCAGTACTTC | CASSPSLGGQGAQYF | TRBD1 | TRBV5-1 | few | TRBJ2-7
TGTGCCAGCTCACGCGTCTCCTACGAGCAGTACTTC | CASSRVSYEQYF | - | TRBV18 | - | TRBJ2-7